Below, 22 T cell receptor beta chains from the same sample are listed, as sequenced in a study of post-analysis software for immune sequencing data (dated by TCRdb to the mid-2010s). On the study overall, not on this receptor specifically: Significantly higher frequencies in patients than in controls were found for five or six TRBV segments, including TRBV5-6, TRBV5-1 and TRBV20-1.

The antigens these receptors bind are not known. Receptor libraries were prepared by PCR. Sequencing was performed on an Illumina HiSeq 2500. Unique molecular identifiers were incorporated into TCR beta cDNA libraries to reduce PCR and sequencing biases. Clones were called with MiXCR by TCRdb after fastp trimmed the public reads at Q25, and only in-frame beta chains were retained. One record per CDR3 amino acid sequence lists the most common genes and DNA. A total of about 770,000 distinct CDR3 sequences appear in this sample, just over 45% of them only once. Jointly, the top ten make up over 4.5% of the sample. The sequenced sample consisted of blood. Every receptor here comes from a girl between 5 and 17 years old with multiple sclerosis.

This chain joins TRBV7-2 and TRBJ2-1; no reliable D call. CDR3 length equals 12 residues. The ends were cut back, 0 bases at V and 8 bases at J, with 5 bases in the middle. Germline V lookup: CDR1 SGHTA, CDR2 FQGNSA. DNA of the CDR3: TGTGCCAGCAGCTTAGCGCGGCATGAGCAGTTCTTC. It specifies CASSLARHEQFF.

J is TRBJ2-7 and V is TRBV9, with 7 nucleotides matching TRBD1. Looked up from germline, CDR1 is SGDLS and CDR2 is YYNGEE. CDR3 length: 13 amino acids. V dropped 3 bases and J dropped 6; count of bases not matched to a gene: 6. The CDR3 reads CASSAGQESEQYF. The DNA for the CDR3 is TGTGCCAGCAGCGCCGGACAGGAGAGCGAGCAGTACTTC.

V and J are TRBV29-1 and TRBJ1-2; possibly TRBD1 for D (5 bases). V dropped 4 bases and J dropped 1 base, with 16 bases sitting between them. CDR1 and CDR2 from the germline V gene are SQVTM and ANQGSEA. This CDR3 region has 15 residues. This CDR3 is CSVADSLVFNYGYTF. The CDR3, as DNA: TGCAGCGTTGCCGACAGTCTGGTTTTTAACTATGGCTACACCTTC.

This clonotype was seen a single time. This chain uses TRBV5-1 with TRBJ2-6, with D perhaps assigned TRBD1 or TRBD2 (5 bases each). Germline V gene data show CDR1 as SGHRS and CDR2 as YFSETQ. The germline V and J ends were trimmed by 4 bases and 1 base, with 12 bases remaining between them. This CDR3 spans 16 amino acids. As DNA, the CDR3 is TGCGCCAGCAGCCTGGGGGTTGGTTCTGGGGCCAACGTCCTGACTTTC. Translated, it gives CASSLGVGSGANVLTF.

This clonotype has a handful of counts. This rearrangement joins TRBV12-3 or TRBV12-4 to TRBJ2-7, with 15 bases matching TRBD2. V shed 3 bases, J shed 2 bases, and the junction held 5 bases outside the gene matches. This CDR3 has 17 residues. This chain's CDR3 is CASSFRGLAGGAYEQYF. The DNA of the CDR3 is TGTGCCAGCAGTTTCCGGGGACTAGCGGGGGGTGCCTACGAGCAGTACTTC.

V usage is TRBV19 and J usage is TRBJ1-1; 8 nucleotides align to TRBD1. CDR3 length: 12 residues. V lost 8 bases, J lost 8 bases, and 7 bases stayed unmatched. Germline CDR1 reads LNHDA; CDR2 reads SQIVND (reference sequence). CDR3 in DNA: TGTGCCAGTTCGGACAGGGTCGGAGAAGCTTTCTTT. Its translation is CASSDRVGEAFF.

This clonotype appeared a few times. The chain recombines TRBV6-2 or TRBV6-3 with TRBJ2-7, with 8 bases lining up with TRBD2. CDR1 is MNHEY and CDR2 is SVGEGT in the germline V gene. This CDR3 region has 15 residues. V shed 2 bases, J shed 7 bases, and the junction held 10 bases outside the gene matches. This CDR3 is CASSYSGGRKAEQYF. CDR3 nucleotide sequence: TGTGCCAGCAGTTACAGTGGCGGGAGGAAGGCTGAGCAGTACTTC.

With regard to this clonotype: One end of the junction fails to match germline, which may point to a read error. This chain connects TRBV5-1 to TRBJ1-1, with D perhaps matching TRBD1 (6 bases). The CDR3 is 16 amino acids. From germline, CDR1 is SGHRS and CDR2 YFSETQ. CDR3 in DNA: TGCGCCAGCAGCTTGGGAAAGGGGGTAAAGAACACTGAGGCTTTCTTT. It is translated as CASSLGKGVKNTEAFF. Based on the CDR3 plus reference TRBV5-1 and TRBJ1-1, the full variable domain is KAGVTQTPRYLIKTRGQQVTLSCSPISGHRSVSWYQQTPGQGLQFLFEYFSETQRNKGNFPGRFSGRQFSNSRSEMNVSTLELGDSALYLCASSLGKGVKNTEAFFGQGTRLTVV.

This chain connects TRBV7-3 to TRBJ2-1; 10 bases line up with TRBD1. The germline CDR1 and CDR2 sequences are SGHTA and FQGTGA. The CDR3 has 15 amino acids. The V segment lost 4 bases and the J segment 6 bases; nucleotides outside the gene matches: 6. The CDR3 sequence: CASSWAGTGVNEQFF. CDR3 nucleotide sequence: TGTGCCAGCAGCTGGGCCGGGACAGGGGTCAATGAGCAGTTCTTC.

This clonotype showed up just a few times. This chain uses TRBV18 with TRBJ2-1; TRBD1 might be the D (5 bases). Germline V gene lookup returns CDR1 KGHSH and CDR2 LQKENI. V lost 0 bases to trimming and J lost 6 bases, with 6 bases between them. This CDR3 comprises 13 residues. CDR3 nucleotides: TGTGCCAGCTCACCACCTGGGGCCAATGAGCAGTTCTTC. Translation gives CASSPPGANEQFF.

The rearrangement links TRBV7-9 to TRBJ2-1, with 13 bases lining up with TRBD2. The ends lost 1 base at V and 7 bases at J; junction bases unmatched: 7. From germline, CDR1 is SEHNR and CDR2 FQNEAQ (reference sequence). CDR3 length: 17 amino acids. The CDR3: CASSLGGLAGEANEQFF. In DNA form, the CDR3 reads TGTGCCAGCAGCTTAGGAGGACTAGCGGGAGAAGCGAATGAGCAGTTCTTC.

This clonotype was detected only a few times. The chain recombines TRBV4-1 with TRBJ1-2; weak D call: TRBD1 (5 bases). CDR1 MGHRA and CDR2 YSYEKL come from the germline V gene. The CDR3 runs 13 residues. The germline V and J ends were trimmed by 0 bases and 7 bases, with 9 bases remaining between them. CDR3 DNA sequence: TGCGCCAGCAGCCAAGATCGGGGGGGTGGCTACACCTTC. Encoded protein: CASSQDRGGGYTF.

This clonotype came up a few times. The chain combines TRBV4-1 with TRBJ2-5; D possibly matches TRBD1 or TRBD2 (5 bases each). Trimming took 0 bases from V and 7 from J, leaving 6 bases between them. CDR3 length equals 12 residues. Germline V lookup: CDR1 MGHRA, CDR2 YSYEKL. In DNA, the CDR3 is TGCGCCAGCAGCCAAGATGGGGGGACCCAGTACTTC. Protein product: CASSQDGGTQYF.

The chain carries TRBV10-3 and TRBJ1-4; D is perhaps TRBD1 (6 bases). This CDR3 has 15 residues. CDR1 and CDR2 from the germline V gene are ENHRY and SYGVKD. The V end was cut by 3 bases, the J end by 5 bases, with 13 bases between. In DNA form, the CDR3 reads TGTGCCATCAGTGATGAGGGAAGGGGGAATGAAAAACTGTTTTTT. Its translation: CAISDEGRGNEKLFF.

This clonotype was detected a few times. V and J are TRBV7-9 and TRBJ1-2; D may be TRBD1 (5 bases). V lost 10 bases to trimming and J lost 4 bases, with 19 bases between them. CDR3 size: 14 residues. Germline CDR1 reads SEHNR; CDR2 reads FQNEAQ (reference sequence). CDR3 DNA: TGTGCCACCAGGGCAGGACAAAATTTCTATGGCTACACCTTC. It encodes CATRAGQNFYGYTF.

This chain connects TRBV7-9 to TRBJ2-5; 8 bases fit TRBD2. The tail of the sequence fits TRBJ2-7 better, so the J call may be wrong. The germline CDR1 and CDR2 sequences are SEHNR and FQNEAQ (reference sequence). The CDR3 runs to 15 residues. The CDR3: CASSRTSGWHYEQYF. CDR3 DNA: TGTGCCAGCAGTCGAACTAGCGGTTGGCACTACGAGCAGTACTTC.

This clonotype was counted a few times. This chain connects TRBV4-2 to TRBJ2-1; perhaps D is TRBD1 or TRBD2 (5 bases each). The CDR3 sequence is 21 residues long. V dropped 3 bases and J dropped 0 bases, with 27 bases sitting between them. Looked up from germline, CDR1 is LGHNA and CDR2 is YNFKEQ. Written as DNA, the CDR3 is TGTGCCAGCAGCCAGCCCCGGCGAGGGGCAACCACCTTAATCTCCTACAATGAGCAGTTCTTC. Translation: CASSQPRRGATTLISYNEQFF.

J is TRBJ2-3 and V is TRBV15; TRBD2 agrees at 12 bases. CDR1 is LNHNV and CDR2 is YYDKDF in the germline V gene (reference sequence). The CDR3 covers 16 residues. V was pared by 2 bases and J by 2 bases, with 2 bases of the junction left unmatched. CDR3 amino acids: CATSRSSGRVTDTQYF. The DNA of the CDR3 is TGTGCCACCAGCAGATCTAGCGGGAGGGTCACAGATACGCAGTATTTT.

The chain has TRBV6-1 and TRBJ2-1; 10 nucleotides line up with TRBD2. The V segment lost 6 bases and the J segment 7 bases; nucleotides outside the gene matches: 9. CDR1 is MNHNS, CDR2 SASEGT, per germline. This CDR3 region has 15 residues. The CDR3 DNA reads as TGTGCCAGCAGCCTCGTGGCTAGCGGGAGTAATGAGCAGTTCTTC. It specifies CASSLVASGSNEQFF.

The rearrangement uses TRBV11-2 and TRBJ2-1; D gene unclear. V shed 5 bases and J shed 8 bases, with 13 bases lying between them. This CDR3 is built from 13 residues. Germline V gene sequence: CDR1 SGHAT, CDR2 FQNNGV. The CDR3: CASSPQPGDEQFF. The CDR3 nucleotides read TGTGCCAGCAGCCCCCAGCCCGGTGATGAGCAGTTCTTC. The full variable domain, rest sourced from reference TRBV11-2 and TRBJ2-1, is EAGVAQSPRYKIIEKRQSVAFWCNPISGHATLYWYQQILGQGPKLLIQFQNNGVVDDSQLPKDRFSAERLKGVDSTLKIQPAKLEDSAVYLCASSPQPGDEQFFGPGTRLTVL.

The genes are TRBV5-1 and TRBJ2-2; possibly TRBD1 for D (6 bases). Germline CDR1 and CDR2: SGHRS and YFSETQ. The CDR3 length is 15 residues. The V and J ends lost 4 bases and 4 bases respectively, with 14 bases between them. DNA for the CDR3: TGCGCCAGCAGCCCAATACAGGGTCTCACCGGGGAGCTGTTTTTT. Its translation is CASSPIQGLTGELFF.

V is TRBV7-9 and J is TRBJ2-7; TRBD2 might be the D (5 bases). The J call is uncertain, as TRBJ2-5 better fits the DNA end. The germline gives CDR1 SEHNR, CDR2 FQNEAQ (reference sequence). The CDR3 length is 17 residues. CDR3 bases: TGTGCCAGCAGCTTAGCGCGGGTTAAAGGAGGTATTGAGACCCAGTACTTC. Translating it yields CASSLARVKGGIETQYF.